This T cell receptor (beta chain) was documented in a study of blood T cells in healthy people across ages. Looking at the study overall: Using template switching, researchers captured about one barcoded beta molecule for each two T cells. Findings and limits, study-wide: Diversity was estimated from one million T cells, and these estimates were considered underestimates.

The second PCR ran roughly 6 to 11 cycles with a sample-barcoded 5' primer and J-beta primers. From the 5' RACE reads, TCRdb called clonotypes with MiXCR, one entry per CDR3 protein. The table has over 1,500,000 distinct CDR3 sequences, around 42% seen once; the top ten hold 23%. The trim removed 5 bases at V and 4 bases at J, leaving 7 bases unmatched. This CDR3 spans 15 amino acids. Notes on this clonotype: Its cognate antigen is unknown.

The rearrangement joins TRBV12-3 or TRBV12-4 to TRBJ2-3; TRBD2 matches 9 bases. Sequencing used blood. The source of this sequence is a human donor in good health. CDR3: CASSRAGGVPDTQYF. CDR3 coding DNA: TGTGCCAGCAGTAGAGCGGGGGGAGTGCCAGATACGCAGTATTTT.